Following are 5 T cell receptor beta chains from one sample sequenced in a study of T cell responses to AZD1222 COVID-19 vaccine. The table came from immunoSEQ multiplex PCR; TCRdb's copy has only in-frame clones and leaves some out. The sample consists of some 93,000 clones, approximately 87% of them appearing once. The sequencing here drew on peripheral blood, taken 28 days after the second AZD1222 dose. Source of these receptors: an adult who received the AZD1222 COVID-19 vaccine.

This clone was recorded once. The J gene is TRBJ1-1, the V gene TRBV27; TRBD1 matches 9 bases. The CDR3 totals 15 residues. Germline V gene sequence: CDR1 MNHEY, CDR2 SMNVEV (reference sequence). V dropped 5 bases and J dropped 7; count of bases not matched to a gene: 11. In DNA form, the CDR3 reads TGTGCCAGCAGTCCGCTAACAGGGGGCGAGGGTGAAGCTTTCTTT. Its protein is CASSPLTGGEGEAFF.

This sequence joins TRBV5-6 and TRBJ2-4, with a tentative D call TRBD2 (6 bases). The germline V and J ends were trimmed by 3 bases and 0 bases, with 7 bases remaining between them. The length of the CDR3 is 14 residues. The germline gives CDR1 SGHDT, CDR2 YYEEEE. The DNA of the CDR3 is TGTGCCAGCAGCTCGGGGGTAGCCAAAAACATTCAGTACTTC. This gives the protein CASSSGVAKNIQYF.

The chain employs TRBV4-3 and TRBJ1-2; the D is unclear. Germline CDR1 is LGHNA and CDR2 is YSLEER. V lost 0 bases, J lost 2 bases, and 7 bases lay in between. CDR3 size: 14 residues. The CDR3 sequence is CASSQDTGNYGYTF. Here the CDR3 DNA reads TGCGCCAGCAGCCAAGATACGGGGAACTATGGCTACACCTTC.

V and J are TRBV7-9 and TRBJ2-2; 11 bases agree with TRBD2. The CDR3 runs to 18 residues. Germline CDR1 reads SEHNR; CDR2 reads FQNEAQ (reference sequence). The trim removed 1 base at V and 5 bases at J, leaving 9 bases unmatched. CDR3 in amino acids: CASSLGFGLAGGTGELFF. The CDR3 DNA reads TGTGCCAGCAGCTTAGGGTTCGGTCTAGCGGGAGGAACCGGGGAGCTGTTTTTT.

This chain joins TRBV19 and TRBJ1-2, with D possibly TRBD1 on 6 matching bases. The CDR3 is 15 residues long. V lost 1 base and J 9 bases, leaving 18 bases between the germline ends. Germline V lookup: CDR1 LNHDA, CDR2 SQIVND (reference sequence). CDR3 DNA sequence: TGTGCCAGTAGTATAGGTGGAGGACAGATAAGGAGCTACACCTTC. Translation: CASSIGGGQIRSYTF.